The 23 T cell receptor beta chains below come from one sample, sequenced in a study of T cell responses to AZD1222 COVID-19 vaccine. Assay: immunoSEQ multiplex PCR; the TCRdb copy retains only in-frame clones and omits some. The sample lists about 140,000 clones, approximately 90% occurring once. The sample in question was peripheral blood, obtained 28 days after the second AZD1222 dose. Receptors were obtained from an adult who received the AZD1222 COVID-19 vaccine.

This chain links TRBV21-1 with TRBJ1-2. TRBV21-1 is a listed pseudogene. This CDR3 comprises 14 residues. The CDR3 region is CASSKVDGHYGYTF. CDR3 DNA sequence: TGTGCCAGCAGCAAAGTCGACGGGCACTATGGCTACACCTTC.

The J gene is TRBJ2-1, the V gene TRBV24-1; TRBD1 might be the D (5 bases). Germline V CDR1 and CDR2: KGHDR, SFDVKD. CDR3 length: 11 amino acids. The V and J ends lost 9 bases and 6 bases respectively, with 8 bases between them. The CDR3 DNA reads as TGTGCCACCGCGGACACCAATGAGCAGTTCTTC. Its protein product is CATADTNEQFF.

This rearrangement joins TRBV7-6 to TRBJ1-3; D remains unclear. Germline V gene lookup returns CDR1 SGHVS and CDR2 FNYEAQ. The CDR3 covers 15 residues. Trimming removed 4 bases at V and 0 bases at J, with 10 bases between. For the CDR3, the DNA is TGTGCCAGCAGCTATGATTTCAGCTCTGGAAACACCATATATTTT. It translates to CASSYDFSSGNTIYF.

The chain uses TRBV15 and TRBJ2-1; D may be TRBD2 (6 bases). The CDR3 runs to 14 residues. V lost 3 bases and J 3 bases, leaving 9 bases between the germline ends. The V gene's germline CDR1 is LNHNV and CDR2 YYDKDF (reference sequence). The CDR3 nucleotides read TGTGCCACCAGCAGTAGGCGGGACTACAATGAGCAGTTCTTC. The encoded protein is CATSSRRDYNEQFF.

This rearrangement joins TRBV18 to TRBJ1-2, with 9 bases identical to TRBD1. CDR3 size: 20 residues. Trimming removed 3 bases from V and 1 base from J; junction bases left unmatched: 18. Germline V gives CDR1 KGHSH, CDR2 LQKENI. CDR3 loop: CASSPVLEFTGQGNNYGYTF. CDR3 bases: TGTGCCAGCTCACCCGTTCTTGAGTTCACCGGACAGGGGAATAACTATGGCTACACCTTC.

A few counts support this clone. The V gene is TRBV4-2, the J gene TRBJ1-5; D remains unclear. Looked up from germline, CDR1 is LGHNA and CDR2 is YNFKEQ. The length of the CDR3 is 16 residues. V gave up 0 bases and J gave up 5 bases, with 14 bases separating them. CDR3 sequence (DNA): TGTGCCAGCAGCCAAGATAGCGACGGACTCCATCAGCCCCAGCATTTT. Protein: CASSQDSDGLHQPQHF.

The rearrangement joins TRBV5-1 to TRBJ2-2; TRBD2 aligns across 11 bases. This CDR3 spans 17 amino acids. With V trimmed by 7 bases and J by 5 bases, 13 bases remained unmatched. Germline lookup yields CDR1 SGHRS and CDR2 YFSETQ. CDR3 loop: CASALLAGGPRTGELFF. As DNA, the CDR3 is TGCGCCAGCGCTCTGTTAGCGGGAGGGCCGAGAACCGGGGAGCTGTTTTTT.

The V gene is TRBV7-8, the J gene TRBJ1-5; 10 positions agree with TRBD1. CDR1 is SGHVS and CDR2 is FQNEAQ in the germline V gene. The CDR3 is made up of 16 amino acids. J gave up 6 bases and V 4 bases, and 9 bases lay outside the gene matches. The CDR3 DNA reads TGTGCCAGCAGCTACCGGGACAGGGGAGCAAGTCAGCCCCAGCATTTT. This translates into CASSYRDRGASQPQHF.

The chain couples TRBV19 to TRBJ1-6; perhaps TRBD1 as D (5 bases). Germline CDR1 and CDR2: LNHDA and SQIVND (reference sequence). The CDR3 is 13 residues long. V lost 7 bases to trimming and J lost 6 bases, with 10 bases between them. The CDR3 reads CASNGAANSPLHF. CDR3 in DNA: TGTGCCAGTAACGGGGCAGCTAATTCACCCCTCCACTTT. Full variable domain (missing parts from reference TRBV19 and TRBJ1-6): DGGITQSPKYLFRKEGQNVTLSCEQNLNHDAMYWYRQDPGQGLRLIYYSQIVNDFQKGDIAEGYSVSREKKESFPLTVTSAQKNPTAFYLCASNGAANSPLHFGNGTRLTVT.

J is TRBJ1-5 and V is TRBV6-1, with D tentatively TRBD1 (5 bases). The CDR3 is made up of 15 amino acids. Germline CDR1 is MNHNS and CDR2 is SASEGT. Trimming removed 2 bases at V and 7 bases at J, with 15 bases between. DNA for the CDR3: TGTGCCAGCAGTGAACGGGGAAGGTCAGGGCAGCCCCAGCATTTT. This encodes CASSERGRSGQPQHF.

This clone showed up just once. The genes are TRBV4-1 and TRBJ1-5; the match to TRBD1 covers 8 bases. V shed 1 base and J 4 bases; nucleotides not matched to a gene: 6. The CDR3 spans 16 residues. Looked up from germline, CDR1 is MGHRA and CDR2 is YSYEKL. The CDR3 region has the DNA TGCGCCAGCAGCCAAGTAACGACAGGGGATAATCAGCCCCAGCATTTT. Its protein product is CASSQVTTGDNQPQHF.

The V and J genes are TRBV6-1 and TRBJ1-1; the match to TRBD1 covers 7 bases. The CDR3 consists of 16 residues. Germline CDR1 MNHNS, CDR2 SASEGT. The ends lost 2 bases at V and 2 bases at J; junction bases unmatched: 8. CDR3 loop: CASSELAGTVNTEAFF. The CDR3 DNA follows: TGTGCCAGCAGTGAATTAGCCGGGACAGTAAACACTGAAGCTTTCTTT.

The chain links TRBV19 to TRBJ1-1; D unresolved. The CDR3 spans 15 residues. The germline V and J ends were trimmed by 5 bases and 9 bases, with 22 bases remaining between them. CDR1 and CDR2 (germline): LNHDA, SQIVND (reference sequence). Here the CDR3 DNA reads TGTGCCAGTAGTGTTCACAGCGACGCACGCCCCCAAGCTTTCTTT. Protein sequence: CASSVHSDARPQAFF.

The chain employs TRBV7-9 and TRBJ2-1, with 14 bases identical to TRBD2. This CDR3 is 15 amino acids long. The germline V gene encodes CDR1 SEHNR and CDR2 FQNEAQ (reference sequence). Losses at the gene ends were 6 bases for V and 6 bases for J; bases not matched to a gene: 4. The DNA of the CDR3 is TGTGCCAGCAGAACCGGACTAGCGGGAGGCAATGAGCAGTTCTTC. Protein sequence: CASRTGLAGGNEQFF.

The chain recombines TRBV7-9 with TRBJ1-3; D not resolved. The V end was cut by 5 bases, the J end by 2 bases, with 10 bases between. This CDR3 has 14 residues. The germline gives CDR1 SEHNR, CDR2 FQNEAQ (reference sequence). CDR3 nucleotide sequence: TGTGCCAGCAGCCCGGACCTAGCTGGAAACACCATATATTTT. Translating gives CASSPDLAGNTIYF.

The V call is TRBV7-9, the J call TRBJ2-3; D might be TRBD2 (5 bases). The CDR3 contains 13 residues. Germline CDR1 and CDR2: SEHNR and FQNEAQ (reference sequence). Trimming left V 4 bases short and J 4 bases short, with 9 bases between. CDR3 nucleotide sequence: TGTGCCAGCAGCTGGGGAGCCTCAGATACGCAGTATTTT. It specifies CASSWGASDTQYF.

The chain joins TRBV5-4 to TRBJ1-1; 10 bases map to TRBD1. Germline lookup yields CDR1 SGHNT and CDR2 YYREEE (reference sequence). The V gene end was trimmed by 8 bases and the J gene end by 4 bases; junction bases not matched to a gene: 2. CDR3 length: 12 amino acids. In DNA, the CDR3 is TGTGCCAGTGGGACAGGGGTCACTGAAGCTTTCTTT. Amino acids: CASGTGVTEAFF.

The chain links TRBV30 to TRBJ1-1; D call uncertain. In germline, CDR1 is GTSNPN, CDR2 SVGIG (reference sequence). V lost 1 base and J lost 1, with 10 bases in between. This CDR3 has 14 amino acids. The CDR3 DNA is TGTGCCTGGAGTGGTATCCAACCGAACACTGAAGCTTTCTTT. The encoded protein is CAWSGIQPNTEAFF.

This clone was counted once. The chain is built from TRBV21-1 and TRBJ2-3; the DNA was not compared with TRBD2, the D call given in the table. TRBV21-1 is assigned pseudogene status. This CDR3 spans 15 amino acids. CDR3 residues: CASSTGIVSTDTQYF. CDR3 bases: TGTGCCAGCAGCACCGGGATTGTCAGCACAGATACGCAGTATTTT.

This clone was found once. The chain carries TRBV10-1 and TRBJ1-1; D possibly corresponds to TRBD1 (6 bases). Germline V gene lookup returns CDR1 WNHNN and CDR2 SYGVQD (reference sequence). The ends were cut back, 6 bases at V and 5 bases at J, with 16 bases in the middle. The length of the CDR3 is 14 residues. In DNA, the CDR3 is TGCGCCAGCAGCGTCCTCCCGGGGGCTACTGAAGCTTTCTTT. Amino acid sequence: CASSVLPGATEAFF.

The J gene is TRBJ2-7, the V gene TRBV5-1, with unresolved D. V gave up 6 bases and J gave up 6 bases, with 10 bases separating them. This CDR3 region has 11 residues. Germline CDR1 is SGHRS and CDR2 is YFSETQ. The CDR3 sequence: CASNGVGEQYF. In DNA form, the CDR3 reads TGCGCCAGCAATGGGGTAGGCGAGCAGTACTTC.

The chain uses TRBV9 and TRBJ1-1, with D unresolved. The CDR3 length is 12 residues. The V end lost 3 bases, the J end lost 5 bases, and 8 bases lay between the germline ends. CDR1 SGDLS and CDR2 YYNGEE come from the germline V gene. This CDR3 reads CASSGGGTEAFF. CDR3 coding DNA: TGTGCCAGCAGCGGAGGCGGTACTGAAGCTTTCTTT.

The CDR3 reads CASSAMDSQETQYF. CDR3 nucleotides: TGTGCCAGCAGCGCAATGGACAGCCAAGAGACCCAGTACTTC. The chain recombines TRBV9 with TRBJ2-5; D possibly corresponds to TRBD1 (6 bases). The CDR3 runs 14 residues. Germline lookup yields CDR1 SGDLS and CDR2 YYNGEE. Trimming removed 3 bases at V and 1 base at J, with 10 bases between.